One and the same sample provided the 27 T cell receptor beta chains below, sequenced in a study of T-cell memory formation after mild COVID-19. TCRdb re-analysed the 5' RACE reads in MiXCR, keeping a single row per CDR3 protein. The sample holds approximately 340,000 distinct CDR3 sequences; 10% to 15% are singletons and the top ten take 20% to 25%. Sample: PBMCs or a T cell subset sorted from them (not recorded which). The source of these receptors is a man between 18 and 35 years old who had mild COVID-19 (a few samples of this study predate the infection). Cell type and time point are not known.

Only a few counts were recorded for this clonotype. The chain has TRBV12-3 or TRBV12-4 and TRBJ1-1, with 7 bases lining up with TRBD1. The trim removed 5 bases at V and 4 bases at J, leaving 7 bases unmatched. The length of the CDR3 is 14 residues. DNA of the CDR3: TGTGCCAGCAGTCCTCGACAGGGATTCACTGAAGCTTTCTTT. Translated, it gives CASSPRQGFTEAFF.

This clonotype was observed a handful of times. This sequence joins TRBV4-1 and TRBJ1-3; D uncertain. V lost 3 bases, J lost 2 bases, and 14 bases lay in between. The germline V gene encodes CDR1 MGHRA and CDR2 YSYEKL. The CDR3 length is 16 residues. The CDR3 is CASSQTTSRTGNTIYF. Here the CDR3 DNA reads TGCGCCAGCAGCCAGACGACCTCCCGGACTGGAAACACCATATATTTT.

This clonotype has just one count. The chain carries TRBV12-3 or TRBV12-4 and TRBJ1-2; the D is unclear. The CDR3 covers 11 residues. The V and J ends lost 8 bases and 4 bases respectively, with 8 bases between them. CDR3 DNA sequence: TGTGCCAGCTTTGGGGTCTATGGCTACACCTTC. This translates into CASFGVYGYTF.

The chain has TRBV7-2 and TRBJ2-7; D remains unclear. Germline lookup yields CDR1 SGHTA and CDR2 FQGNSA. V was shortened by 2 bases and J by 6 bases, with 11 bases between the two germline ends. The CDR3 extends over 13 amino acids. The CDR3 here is CASSLSLTPEQYF. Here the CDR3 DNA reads TGTGCCAGCAGCTTAAGCCTCACCCCCGAGCAGTACTTC.

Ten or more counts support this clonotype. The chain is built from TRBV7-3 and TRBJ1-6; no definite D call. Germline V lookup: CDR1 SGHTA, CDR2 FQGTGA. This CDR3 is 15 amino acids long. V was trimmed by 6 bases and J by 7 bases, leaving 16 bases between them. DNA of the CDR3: TGTGCCAGCAGTCCTGGGCTATCCCAGAATTCACCCCTCCACTTT. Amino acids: CASSPGLSQNSPLHF. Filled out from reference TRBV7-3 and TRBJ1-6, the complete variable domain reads GAGVSQTPSNKVTEKGKYVELRCDPISGHTALYWYRQSLGQGPEFLIYFQGTGAADDSGLPNDRFFAVRPEGSVSTLKIQRTERGDSAVYLCASSPGLSQNSPLHFGNGTRLTVT.

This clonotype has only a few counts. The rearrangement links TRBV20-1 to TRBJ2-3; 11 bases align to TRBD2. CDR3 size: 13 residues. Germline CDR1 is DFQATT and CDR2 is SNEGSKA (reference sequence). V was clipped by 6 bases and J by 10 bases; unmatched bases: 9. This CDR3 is CSAQGLAAEAQYF. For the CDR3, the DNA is TGCAGTGCACAGGGACTAGCGGCCGAGGCGCAGTATTTT.

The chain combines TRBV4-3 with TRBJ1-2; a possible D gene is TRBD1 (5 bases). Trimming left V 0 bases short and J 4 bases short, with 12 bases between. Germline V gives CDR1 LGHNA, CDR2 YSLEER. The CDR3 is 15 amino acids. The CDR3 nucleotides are TGCGCCAGCAGCCAAGATCCAGGGATCGGCTATGGCTACACCTTC. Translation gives CASSQDPGIGYGYTF.

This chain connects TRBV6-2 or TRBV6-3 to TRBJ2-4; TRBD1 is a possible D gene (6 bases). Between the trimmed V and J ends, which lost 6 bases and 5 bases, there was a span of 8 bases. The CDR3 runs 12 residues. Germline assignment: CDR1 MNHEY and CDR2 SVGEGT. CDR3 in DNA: TGTGCCAGCAGCTGGGGGCAAAACATTCAGTACTTC. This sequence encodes CASSWGQNIQYF.

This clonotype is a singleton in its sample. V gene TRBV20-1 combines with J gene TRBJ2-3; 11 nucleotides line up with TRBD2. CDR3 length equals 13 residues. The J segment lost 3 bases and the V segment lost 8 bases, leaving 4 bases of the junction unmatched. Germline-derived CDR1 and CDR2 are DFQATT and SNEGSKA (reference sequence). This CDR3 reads CSFSGGATDTQYF. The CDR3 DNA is TGCAGTTTTAGCGGGGGGGCGACAGATACGCAGTATTTT.

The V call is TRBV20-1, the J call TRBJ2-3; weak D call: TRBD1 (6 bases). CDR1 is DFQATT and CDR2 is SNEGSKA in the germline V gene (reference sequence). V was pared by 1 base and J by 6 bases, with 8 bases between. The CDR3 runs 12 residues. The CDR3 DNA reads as TGCAGTGCTAGAGGGACAGTGGATACGCAGTATTTT. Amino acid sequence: CSARGTVDTQYF.

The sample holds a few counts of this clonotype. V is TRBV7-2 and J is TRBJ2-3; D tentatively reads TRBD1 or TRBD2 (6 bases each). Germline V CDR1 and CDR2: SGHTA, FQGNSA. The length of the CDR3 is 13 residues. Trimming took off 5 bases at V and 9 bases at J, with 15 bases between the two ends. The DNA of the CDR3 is TGTGCCAGCAGCCCCAGAGGAGGGGGGACGCAGTATTTT. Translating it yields CASSPRGGGTQYF.

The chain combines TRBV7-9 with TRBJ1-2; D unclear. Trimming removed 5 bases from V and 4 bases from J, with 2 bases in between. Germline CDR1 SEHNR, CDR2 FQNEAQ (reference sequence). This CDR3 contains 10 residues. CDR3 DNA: TGTGCCAGCAGCGGCTATGGCTACACCTTC. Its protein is CASSGYGYTF.

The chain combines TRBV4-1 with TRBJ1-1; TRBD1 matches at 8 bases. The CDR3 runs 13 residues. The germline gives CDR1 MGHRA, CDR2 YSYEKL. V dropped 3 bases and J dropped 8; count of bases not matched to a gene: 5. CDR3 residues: CASSQGGQGEAFF. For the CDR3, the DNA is TGCGCCAGCAGCCAGGGCGGACAGGGCGAAGCTTTCTTT.

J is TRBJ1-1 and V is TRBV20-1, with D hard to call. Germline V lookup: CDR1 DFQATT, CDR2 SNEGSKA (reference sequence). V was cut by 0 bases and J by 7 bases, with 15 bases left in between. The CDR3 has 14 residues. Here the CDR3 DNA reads TGCAGTGCTAGAGATTTGGGCAGGTCCCTTGAAGCTTTCTTT. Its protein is CSARDLGRSLEAFF.

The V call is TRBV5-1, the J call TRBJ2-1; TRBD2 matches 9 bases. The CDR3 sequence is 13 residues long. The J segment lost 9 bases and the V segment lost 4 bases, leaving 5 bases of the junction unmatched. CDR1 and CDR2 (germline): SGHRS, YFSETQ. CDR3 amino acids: CASSLTSGVEQFF. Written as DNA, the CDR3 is TGCGCCAGCAGCCTGACTAGCGGCGTTGAGCAGTTCTTC.

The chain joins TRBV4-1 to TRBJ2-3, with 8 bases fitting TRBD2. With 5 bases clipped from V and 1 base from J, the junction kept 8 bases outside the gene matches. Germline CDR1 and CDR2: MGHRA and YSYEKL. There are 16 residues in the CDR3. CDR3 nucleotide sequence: TGCGCCAGCAGCGCGTCAGGACTAGCTGGCACAGATACGCAGTATTTT. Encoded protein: CASSASGLAGTDTQYF.

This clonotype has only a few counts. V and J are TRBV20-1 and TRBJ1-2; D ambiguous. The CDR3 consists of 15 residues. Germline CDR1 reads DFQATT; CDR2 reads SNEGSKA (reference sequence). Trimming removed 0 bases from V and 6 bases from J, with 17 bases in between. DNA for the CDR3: TGCAGTGCTAGAGATGGGATTGGACTTCTGGATGGCTACACCTTC. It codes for CSARDGIGLLDGYTF.

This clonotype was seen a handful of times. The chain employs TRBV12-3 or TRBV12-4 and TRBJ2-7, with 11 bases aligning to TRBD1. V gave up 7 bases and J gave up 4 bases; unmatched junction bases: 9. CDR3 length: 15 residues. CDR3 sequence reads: CASTGQGASNYEQYF. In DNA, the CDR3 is TGTGCCAGCACCGGACAGGGGGCCTCGAATTACGAGCAGTACTTC.

The CDR3 region is CSARDHDYGYTF. In DNA, the CDR3 is TGCAGTGCTAGAGATCACGACTATGGCTACACCTTC. The chain is built from TRBV20-1 and TRBJ1-2; D call uncertain. Trimming took 0 bases from V and 3 from J, leaving 5 bases between them. The CDR3 spans 12 residues. From germline, CDR1 is DFQATT and CDR2 SNEGSKA (reference sequence).

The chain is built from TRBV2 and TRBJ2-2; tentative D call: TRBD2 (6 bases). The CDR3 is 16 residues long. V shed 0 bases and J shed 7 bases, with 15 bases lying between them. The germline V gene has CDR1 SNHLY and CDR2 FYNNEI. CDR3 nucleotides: TGTGCCAGCAGTGAAGCAAAGGCGGGAAGCCACGGGGAGCTGTTTTTT. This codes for CASSEAKAGSHGELFF.

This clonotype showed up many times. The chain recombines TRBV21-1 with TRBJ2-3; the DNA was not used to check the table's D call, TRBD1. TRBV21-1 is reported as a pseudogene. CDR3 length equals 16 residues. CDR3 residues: CASSDRGTGGPDTQYF. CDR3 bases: TGTGCCAGCAGCGACCGAGGGACAGGGGGTCCAGATACGCAGTATTTT.

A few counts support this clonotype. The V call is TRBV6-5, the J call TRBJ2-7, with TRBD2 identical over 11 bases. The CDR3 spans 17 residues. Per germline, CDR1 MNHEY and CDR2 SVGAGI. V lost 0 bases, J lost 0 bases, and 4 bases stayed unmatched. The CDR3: CASSYSSSGGISYEQYF. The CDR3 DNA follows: TGTGCCAGCAGTTACTCGTCTAGCGGGGGGATCTCCTACGAGCAGTACTTC.

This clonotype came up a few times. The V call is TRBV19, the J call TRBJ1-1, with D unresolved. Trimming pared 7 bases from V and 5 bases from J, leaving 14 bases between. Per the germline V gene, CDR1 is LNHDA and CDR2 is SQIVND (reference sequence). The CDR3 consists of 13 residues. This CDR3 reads CASTKEQRTEAFF. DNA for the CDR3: TGTGCCAGTACCAAGGAACAGAGGACTGAAGCTTTCTTT.

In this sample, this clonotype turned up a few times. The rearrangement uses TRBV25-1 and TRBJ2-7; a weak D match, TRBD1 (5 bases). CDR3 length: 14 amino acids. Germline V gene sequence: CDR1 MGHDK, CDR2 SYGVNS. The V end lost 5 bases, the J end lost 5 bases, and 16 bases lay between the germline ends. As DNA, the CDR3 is TGTGCCAGCAGTTTAGGGCGGAGCAGGGACGAGCAGTACTTC. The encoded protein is CASSLGRSRDEQYF.

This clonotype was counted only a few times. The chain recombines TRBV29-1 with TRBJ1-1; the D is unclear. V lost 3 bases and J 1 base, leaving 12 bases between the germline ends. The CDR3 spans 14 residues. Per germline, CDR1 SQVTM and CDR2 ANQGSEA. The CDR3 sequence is CSVDPSRANTEAFF. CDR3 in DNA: TGCAGCGTTGACCCGAGCCGAGCGAACACTGAAGCTTTCTTT.

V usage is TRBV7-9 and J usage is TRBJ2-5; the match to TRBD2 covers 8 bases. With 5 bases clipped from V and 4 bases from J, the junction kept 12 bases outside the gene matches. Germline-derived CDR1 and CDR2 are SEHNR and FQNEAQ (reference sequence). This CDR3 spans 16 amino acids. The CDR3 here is CASSPDYAGGRETQYF. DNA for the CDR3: TGTGCCAGCAGCCCTGACTACGCGGGGGGTAGAGAGACCCAGTACTTC.

The CDR3 bases are TGCGCCAGCAGCTCCGTGACAGGGATGAACACTGAAGCTTTCTTT. Its translation is CASSSVTGMNTEAFF. The rearrangement links TRBV4-1 to TRBJ1-1; TRBD1 agrees at 7 bases. There are 15 residues in the CDR3. The V and J ends lost 5 bases and 0 bases, in that order; junction bases with no gene match: 6. From germline, CDR1 is MGHRA and CDR2 YSYEKL.